This T cell receptor beta chain was found in a study of blood T cell repertoires in COVID-19. About the study: Italy, Spain and the United States were the sources of the convalescent and acute COVID-19 samples.

TCRdb keeps only in-frame clones here, not all; method: immunoSEQ multiplex PCR. The sample yields about 110,000 clones, around 82% seen once. The V gene end was trimmed by 3 bases and the J gene end by 2 bases; junction bases not matched to a gene: 3. This CDR3 comprises 14 residues. The V gene's germline CDR1 is SGHVS and CDR2 FNYEAQ. This clonotype was obtained from a human donor in a cohort sampled during active or convalescent COVID-19. The chain uses TRBV7-6 and TRBJ2-5; 7 bases match TRBD1. Sequenced input: peripheral blood. CDR3: CASSLGQTQETQYF. The CDR3 DNA reads TGTGCCAGCAGCTTGGGACAGACTCAAGAGACCCAGTACTTC.